These 8 T cell receptor beta chains came from one sample sequenced in a study of T cells in Graves' hyperthyroidism and ophthalmopathy. Amplified regions were TCR beta CDR3 sequences from RNA transcripts. The HTBI set primed first-round TCR CDR3 RT-PCR. MiXCR, applied by TCRdb to the multiplex PCR reads, yields one record per CDR3 protein. The table includes around 580,000 distinct CDR3 sequences, about half detected once. The sequenced sample was peripheral blood or thyroid tissue (not recorded which). All receptors come from a woman between 18 and 29 years old with Graves' hyperthyroidism.

The chain uses TRBV25-1 and TRBJ2-5; 7 bases map to TRBD1. Looked up from germline, CDR1 is MGHDK and CDR2 is SYGVNS. J was trimmed by 0 bases and V by 11 bases; bases with no gene match: 3. There are 12 residues in the CDR3. CDR3 protein: CAPDRDQETQYF. The CDR3, as DNA: TGTGCCCCCGACAGGGACCAAGAGACCCAGTACTTC.

Points on this clonotype: Compared with germline, one end of the junction differs, possibly owing to a read error. V gene TRBV29-1 combines with J gene TRBJ2-1; TRBD2 aligns across 8 bases. Per germline, CDR1 SQVTM and CDR2 ANQGSEA. The CDR3 sequence is 12 residues long. In DNA, the CDR3 is TGCAGCCTGGGACTAGAGCTCAATGAGCAGTCCTTC. It encodes CSLGLELNEQSF.

This clonotype was counted a single time. This rearrangement joins TRBV19 to TRBJ2-4; D is unresolved. The CDR3 is 16 residues long. Germline-derived CDR1 and CDR2 are LNHDA and SQIVND (reference sequence). V lost 1 base and J lost 1, with 11 bases in between. The CDR3 protein is CASSIASTVAKNIQYF. CDR3 DNA: TGTGCCAGTAGTATAGCCTCAACAGTGGCCAAAAACATTCAGTACTTC.

This clonotype was detected many times. V and J are TRBV19 and TRBJ1-1, with unresolved D. V lost 7 bases and J 0 bases, leaving 12 bases between the germline ends. Germline values: CDR1 LNHDA, CDR2 SQIVND (reference sequence). The CDR3 is made up of 14 amino acids. The CDR3 bases are TGTGCCAGTACTGAATGGAATTTGAACACTGAAGCTTTCTTT. Amino acid sequence: CASTEWNLNTEAFF.

This clonotype was seen repeatedly, ten times or more. The V call is TRBV7-2, the J call TRBJ2-7; the D gene is possibly TRBD2 (5 bases). The V gene's germline CDR1 is SGHTA and CDR2 FQGNSA. The CDR3 is 12 residues long. The V end lost 2 bases, the J end lost 3 bases, and 5 bases lay between the germline ends. In nucleotides, the CDR3 is TGTGCCAGCAGCTTACGGGGCTACGAGCAGTACTTC. This sequence encodes CASSLRGYEQYF.

The rearrangement joins TRBV10-3 to TRBJ2-2; 7 nucleotides line up with TRBD1. J was trimmed by 4 bases and V by 4 bases; bases with no gene match: 15. The CDR3 length is 18 residues. Germline V gene lookup returns CDR1 ENHRY and CDR2 SYGVKD. The CDR3 here is CAISALGQAALGTGELFF. The CDR3 DNA sequence: TGTGCCATCAGTGCTCTAGGACAGGCTGCGTTGGGCACCGGGGAGCTGTTTTTT.

The CDR3 DNA is TGTGCCAGCAGAAGAGGACTAGCGGGAGAGACCCAGTACTTC. Translation gives CASRRGLAGETQYF. The chain combines TRBV12-3 or TRBV12-4 with TRBJ2-5, with TRBD2 identical over 11 bases. The CDR3 is made up of 14 amino acids. Trimming at V came to 6 bases and at J to 4 bases, leaving 4 bases not matched to a gene.

This clonotype was detected ten times or more. The DNA for the CDR3 is TGCAGTGCTGACGATCGGGGCACCTACGAGCAGTACTTC. Amino acids: CSADDRGTYEQYF. The chain recombines TRBV20-1 with TRBJ2-7; D tentatively reads TRBD1 or TRBD2 (5 bases each). CDR1 is DFQATT, CDR2 SNEGSKA, per germline (reference sequence). The CDR3 spans 13 residues. V was shortened by 5 bases and J by 2 bases, with 13 bases between the two germline ends.